This is a list of T cell receptor beta chains from one sample in a study of T-cell reconstitution after alpha-beta-depleted transplantation in children. TCRdb called the PCR reads again in MiXCR, with one record for every CDR3 protein. The sample contains about 400,000 distinct CDR3 sequences, 15% to 20% of which appear only once. Sequences were derived from PBMCs, mostly from graft donor cells, sampled 360 days after TCRalphabeta/CD19-depleted stem cell transplant. These receptors came from a boy younger than two who had a stem cell transplant for Wiskott-Aldrich syndrome, so the T cells may come from the graft donor. The CDR3 runs from the conserved cysteine through the conserved F or W. Fields, in order: CDR3 DNA, CDR3 protein, clone size, D gene, V gene, J gene. The D gene is left open where the match is weak. Rows may omit the clone size; those that give it use once, few, many or a size class.

cdr3_nt: TGTGCCAGCAGCGGGCTAGCGGGAGGCGGCACCGGGGAGCTGTTTTTT; cdr3_aa: CASSGLAGGGTGELFF; clone_size: NA; d_call: TRBD2; v_call: TRBV7-2; j_call: TRBJ2-2
cdr3_nt: TGTGCCAGCAGCTTAGCTGGACTAGCAATCAATGAGCAGTTCTTC; cdr3_aa: CASSLAGLAINEQFF; clone_size: few; d_call: TRBD2; v_call: TRBV7-6; j_call: TRBJ2-1
cdr3_nt: TGCGCCAGCAGCCCCCGGCAGCCAGCTAACTATGGCTACACCTTC; cdr3_aa: CASSPRQPANYGYTF; clone_size: few; d_call: NA; v_call: TRBV4-1; j_call: TRBJ1-2
cdr3_nt: TGTGCCAGCAGCTCACAACTCGGGGGGGACAATGAGCAGTTCTTC; cdr3_aa: CASSSQLGGDNEQFF; clone_size: few; d_call: TRBD2; v_call: TRBV11-2; j_call: TRBJ2-1
cdr3_nt: TGTGCCAGCAGCTTATATGGCCGGCAGGGCGGAGAGACCCAGTACTTC; cdr3_aa: CASSLYGRQGGETQYF; clone_size: few; d_call: NA; v_call: TRBV7-9; j_call: TRBJ2-5
cdr3_nt: TGCGCCAGCAGATCCACCCCAGGGGGCGGCTACAATGAGCAGTTCTTC; cdr3_aa: CASRSTPGGGYNEQFF; clone_size: NA; d_call: TRBD1; v_call: TRBV5-1; j_call: TRBJ2-1
cdr3_nt: TGCAGTGCTAGTGGAGTTAGGCTAGCCTCAAACGAGCAGTACTTC; cdr3_aa: CSASGVRLASNEQYF; clone_size: few; d_call: NA; v_call: TRBV20-1; j_call: TRBJ2-7
cdr3_nt: TGCGCCAGCAGCTTGGTTAATCGGGATTACGAGCAGTACTTC; cdr3_aa: CASSLVNRDYEQYF; clone_size: NA; d_call: NA; v_call: TRBV5-1; j_call: TRBJ2-7
cdr3_nt: TGTGCCACCAGCAGACGGACAGGGGCGATGCCCACCGGGGAGCTGTTTTTT; cdr3_aa: CATSRRTGAMPTGELFF; clone_size: NA; d_call: TRBD1; v_call: TRBV15; j_call: TRBJ2-2
cdr3_nt: TGCGCCTCCGGGACAGGGGAACAAAATGAGCAGTTCTTC; cdr3_aa: CASGTGEQNEQFF; clone_size: NA; d_call: TRBD1; v_call: TRBV5-1; j_call: TRBJ2-1
cdr3_nt: TGTGCCTGGAAAATTAGGCAGGAGGGGAACACTGAAGCTTTCTTT; cdr3_aa: CAWKIRQEGNTEAFF; clone_size: NA; d_call: NA; v_call: TRBV30; j_call: TRBJ1-1
cdr3_nt: TGCAGTGCTAGAGATTTGAACAGGGGGAAGTACAATGAGCAGTTCTTC; cdr3_aa: CSARDLNRGKYNEQFF; clone_size: NA; d_call: TRBD1; v_call: TRBV20-1; j_call: TRBJ2-1
cdr3_nt: TGTGCCAGCAGTTACGCACAGGGCACCTACAATGAGCAGTTCTTC; cdr3_aa: CASSYAQGTYNEQFF; clone_size: NA; d_call: NA; v_call: TRBV6-5; j_call: TRBJ2-1
cdr3_nt: TGTGCCAGCAGCAAAGGCGGAGATGAGCAGTTCTTC; cdr3_aa: CASSKGGDEQFF; clone_size: NA; d_call: NA; v_call: TRBV21-1; j_call: TRBJ2-1
cdr3_nt: TGCAGTCCCCGTGACGCCAGAACCTACGAGCAGTACTTC; cdr3_aa: CSPRDARTYEQYF; clone_size: few; d_call: NA; v_call: TRBV20-1; j_call: TRBJ2-7
cdr3_nt: TGTGCCAGCAGTGAAGCTAGCGGGAGTGAGCAGTTCTTC; cdr3_aa: CASSEASGSEQFF; clone_size: few; d_call: TRBD2; v_call: TRBV2; j_call: TRBJ2-1
cdr3_nt: TGTGCCAGCAGATTCCGGGACTACCACAATGAGCAGTTCTTC; cdr3_aa: CASRFRDYHNEQFF; clone_size: NA; d_call: TRBD2; v_call: TRBV2; j_call: TRBJ2-1
cdr3_nt: TGTGCCACCAGTGATTTGGGGGAAGGGGCCTACAATGAGCAGTTCTTC; cdr3_aa: CATSDLGEGAYNEQFF; clone_size: many; d_call: NA; v_call: TRBV24-1; j_call: TRBJ2-1
cdr3_nt: TGCGCCAGCAGCCTGGGGGGGATTCGCACAGATACGCAGTATTTT; cdr3_aa: CASSLGGIRTDTQYF; clone_size: few; d_call: TRBD2; v_call: TRBV4-1; j_call: TRBJ2-3
cdr3_nt: TGTGCCAGCAGCAGACTAGCGGGAATTCGCTCCTACAATGAGCAGTTCTTC; cdr3_aa: CASSRLAGIRSYNEQFF; clone_size: few; d_call: TRBD2; v_call: TRBV13; j_call: TRBJ2-1
cdr3_nt: TGTGCCAGCAGCTTGGGACAGGGGTTTAGAGATACGCAGTATTTT; cdr3_aa: CASSLGQGFRDTQYF; clone_size: NA; d_call: TRBD1; v_call: TRBV7-9; j_call: TRBJ2-3
cdr3_nt: TGTGCCACCAGTGATCCCCAGGGACTGCAAACCGGGGAGCTGTTTTTT; cdr3_aa: CATSDPQGLQTGELFF; clone_size: few; d_call: NA; v_call: TRBV24-1; j_call: TRBJ2-2
cdr3_nt: TGTGCCAGCAGCCAAGGAAGGAATGGGGAGCAGTTCTTC; cdr3_aa: CASSQGRNGEQFF; clone_size: NA; d_call: NA; v_call: TRBV4-2; j_call: TRBJ2-1
cdr3_nt: TGTGCCAGCAGCTTAGATGCTAGCAGATTTTACGAGCAGTACTTC; cdr3_aa: CASSLDASRFYEQYF; clone_size: NA; d_call: NA; v_call: TRBV7-2; j_call: TRBJ2-7
cdr3_nt: TGTGCCAGTAGTACGGGGCCCTTGGCAGATACGCAGTATTTT; cdr3_aa: CASSTGPLADTQYF; clone_size: once; d_call: NA; v_call: TRBV19; j_call: TRBJ2-3
cdr3_nt: TGCAGTGCGCCTCACAGCGGGGGCTACGAGCAGTACTTC; cdr3_aa: CSAPHSGGYEQYF; clone_size: NA; d_call: TRBD2; v_call: TRBV20-1; j_call: TRBJ2-7
cdr3_nt: TGTGCCAGCAGCGGGAGAAGACTAGCGGGGGGCAAAGAGACCCAGTACTTC; cdr3_aa: CASSGRRLAGGKETQYF; clone_size: NA; d_call: TRBD2; v_call: TRBV7-2; j_call: TRBJ2-5
cdr3_nt: TGTGCCAGCAGCTCCCGGCAGGGCAAAGAGACCCAGTACTTC; cdr3_aa: CASSSRQGKETQYF; clone_size: NA; d_call: NA; v_call: TRBV7-7; j_call: TRBJ2-5
cdr3_nt: TGCGCCAGCAGCCAAGGAACGGGGAGGAGTAATGAAAAACTGTTTTTT; cdr3_aa: CASSQGTGRSNEKLFF; clone_size: few; d_call: NA; v_call: TRBV4-1; j_call: TRBJ1-4
cdr3_nt: TGTGCCAGCAGCAAGGGTGGTAGGCAGTATGAGACGTATGGTGGCTACACCTTC; cdr3_aa: CASSKGGRQYETYGGYTF; clone_size: NA; d_call: NA; v_call: TRBV12-3/TRBV12-4; j_call: TRBJ1-2
cdr3_nt: TGTGCCAGCAGAGTTACAGGGGTCCAAGAGACCCAGTACTTC; cdr3_aa: CASRVTGVQETQYF; clone_size: few; d_call: TRBD1; v_call: TRBV2; j_call: TRBJ2-5
cdr3_nt: TGCAGTGCTAGAGGCGCCGGGACAGGGAGTCTCGACACCGGGGAGCTGTTTTTT; cdr3_aa: CSARGAGTGSLDTGELFF; clone_size: many; d_call: TRBD1; v_call: TRBV20-1; j_call: TRBJ2-2
cdr3_nt: TGCGCCAGCAGCCTAGGGGTGGCAGAGACCCAGTACTTC; cdr3_aa: CASSLGVAETQYF; clone_size: few; d_call: NA; v_call: TRBV4-3; j_call: TRBJ2-5
cdr3_nt: TGTGCCAGCAGTTCGGGCGGCAATCAGCCCCAGCATTTT; cdr3_aa: CASSSGGNQPQHF; clone_size: NA; d_call: NA; v_call: TRBV12-3/TRBV12-4; j_call: TRBJ1-5
cdr3_nt: TGTGCCATCAGTTGGGAGGCAGGGGGCGACGAGCAGTACTTC; cdr3_aa: CAISWEAGGDEQYF; clone_size: NA; d_call: TRBD1; v_call: TRBV10-3; j_call: TRBJ2-7